This T cell receptor (beta chain) was documented in a study of blood T cell repertoires in COVID-19. Across the study: Italy, Spain and the United States were the sources of the convalescent and acute COVID-19 samples. In each case, the material was cDNA or gDNA derived from T cells, B-cell-depleted T cells, or PBMCs.

From germline, CDR1 is MNHEY and CDR2 SMNVEV (reference sequence). The V and J ends lost 5 bases and 5 bases respectively, with 13 bases between them. This CDR3 spans 13 amino acids. Those enrolled in Seattle joined during active infection and were followed longitudinally afterward. Authors' data handling: Amplification with reference gene primers provided the estimates of nucleated cell counts. Clones were read by immunoSEQ multiplex PCR, and TCRdb kept only the in-frame ones, dropping some. V, J and clone size were drawn from that table, and D and trimming were deduced from the DNA. The table includes nearly 200,000 clones, around four fifths detected once.

The clonotype was recovered from a man between 60 and 75 years old with COVID-19, enrolled during active disease. Sequencing input: peripheral blood. The chain carries TRBV27 and TRBJ2-7; D may be TRBD2 (6 bases). Written as DNA, the CDR3 is TGTGCCAGCAGTGACCGGGGAGGCCACGAGCAGTACTTC. Translation: CASSDRGGHEQYF.